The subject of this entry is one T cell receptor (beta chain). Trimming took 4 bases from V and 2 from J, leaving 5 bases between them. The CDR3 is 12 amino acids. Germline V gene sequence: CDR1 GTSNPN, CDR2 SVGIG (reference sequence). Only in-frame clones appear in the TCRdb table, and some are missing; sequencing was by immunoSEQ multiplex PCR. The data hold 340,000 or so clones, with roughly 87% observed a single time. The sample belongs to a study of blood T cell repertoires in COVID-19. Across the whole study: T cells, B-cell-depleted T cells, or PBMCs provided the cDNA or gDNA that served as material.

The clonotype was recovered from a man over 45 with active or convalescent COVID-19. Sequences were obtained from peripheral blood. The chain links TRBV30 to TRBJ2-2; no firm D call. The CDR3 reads CAWTFNTGELFF. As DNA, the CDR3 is TGTGCCTGGACGTTTAACACCGGGGAGCTGTTTTTT.